This T cell receptor beta chain derives from a study of blood T cell repertoires in COVID-19. Study background: The United States, Italy and Spain provided the acute and convalescent COVID-19 samples. From T cells, B-cell-depleted T cells, or PBMCs came the material, which was cDNA or gDNA.

The CDR3 covers 14 residues. Germline V gives CDR1 MNHEY, CDR2 SVGAGI. V gave up 7 bases and J gave up 5 bases; unmatched junction bases: 8. Per the original methods: Estimates of nucleated cell counts were drawn from the amplification of reference gene primers. Generated by immunoSEQ multiplex PCR, the TCRdb table keeps only in-frame clones and is missing some. V and J calls and clone size are those listed in that table; D and trimming were worked out from the DNA. The sample holds approximately 170,000 clones, about 74% seen once. The TCR originated in a woman of 80 years or more with acute or convalescent COVID-19. The sample consisted of peripheral blood. The chain employs TRBV6-5 and TRBJ1-5, with TRBD1 matching 7 bases. The CDR3 sequence is CASTPTGSDQPQHF. The CDR3 region has the DNA TGTGCCAGCACCCCGACAGGGAGCGATCAGCCCCAGCATTTT.